Below, 25 T cell receptor beta chains from the same sample are listed, as sequenced in a study of early T cells in non-severe SARS-CoV-2 infection. TCRdb ran MiXCR on the 5' RACE reads and lists one entry per CDR3 protein. The profile shows 48,000 or so distinct CDR3 sequences, roughly 6.1% of them singletons. This sample comprised whole blood, obtained at baseline. The receptors here all came from an adult who was a healthcare worker with PCR-confirmed SARS-CoV-2 infection or an uninfected control (not recorded which).

This clonotype was seen ten or more times. CDR3 sequence reads: CASSSRPGPYEQYF. CDR3 DNA sequence: TGTGCCAGCAGCTCCAGACCGGGGCCCTACGAGCAGTACTTC. The V call is TRBV7-2, the J call TRBJ2-7; the D call may be TRBD1 or TRBD2 (5 bases each). In germline, CDR1 is SGHTA, CDR2 FQGNSA. This CDR3 is built from 14 residues. V was pared by 4 bases and J by 2 bases, with 12 bases between.

The chain links TRBV6-1 to TRBJ1-2; a possible D gene is TRBD1 (5 bases). This CDR3 comprises 14 residues. Germline CDR1 MNHNS, CDR2 SASEGT. Trimming removed 0 bases from V and 3 bases from J, with 8 bases in between. The CDR3 DNA reads TGTGCCAGCAGTGAAGCGCCAGGGTACTATGGCTACACCTTC. Amino acids: CASSEAPGYYGYTF.

The table lists this clonotype with a few counts. The V call is TRBV9, the J call TRBJ2-7; D might be TRBD1 or TRBD2, each matching 5 bases. The V gene's germline CDR1 is SGDLS and CDR2 YYNGEE. The CDR3 extends over 17 amino acids. The CDR3 spells CSNSSPQGAGSSYEQYF. The CDR3 nucleotides are TGTTCCAACAGCTCCCCACAAGGGGCAGGGAGCTCCTACGAGCAGTACTTC.

This clonotype has a count of ten or more. The V call is TRBV29-1, the J call TRBJ2-6; D uncertain. Germline assignment: CDR1 SQVTM and CDR2 ANQGSEA. CDR3 length: 13 residues. The CDR3: CSAGNSGANVLTF. The CDR3 region has the DNA TGCAGTGCCGGAAACTCTGGGGCCAACGTCCTGACTTTC.

The V and J genes are TRBV11-2 and TRBJ2-7; D might be TRBD1 (7 bases). The V end was cut by 5 bases, the J end by 0 bases, with 14 bases between. CDR3 length equals 15 residues. From germline, CDR1 is SGHAT and CDR2 FQNNGV. CDR3 bases: TGTGCCAGCAGCCGCGGGACAGCGGGCTCCTACGAGCAGTACTTC. Amino acid sequence: CASSRGTAGSYEQYF. Filled out from reference TRBV11-2 and TRBJ2-7, the complete variable domain reads EAGVAQSPRYKIIEKRQSVAFWCNPISGHATLYWYQQILGQGPKLLIQFQNNGVVDDSQLPKDRFSAERLKGVDSTLKIQPAKLEDSAVYLCASSRGTAGSYEQYFGPGTRLTVT.

This sequence joins TRBV20-1 and TRBJ2-7; D is unresolved. V lost 0 bases and J lost 9, with 9 bases in between. The germline CDR1 and CDR2 sequences are DFQATT and SNEGSKA (reference sequence). The CDR3 is made up of 11 amino acids. This chain's CDR3 is CSARDGLGQYF. The CDR3 DNA reads TGCAGTGCTAGAGACGGGTTGGGGCAGTACTTC.

The table lists this clonotype with a few counts. The rearrangement joins TRBV6-1 to TRBJ2-1; 8 nucleotides align to TRBD2. V shed 9 bases and J 3 bases; nucleotides not matched to a gene: 10. The germline V gene encodes CDR1 MNHNS and CDR2 SASEGT. CDR3 length equals 15 residues. CDR3 amino acids: CASYPSSGLYNEQFF. The CDR3 DNA sequence: TGTGCCAGTTATCCTTCTAGCGGGCTCTACAATGAGCAGTTCTTC.

The chain recombines TRBV25-1 with TRBJ2-3, with D perhaps matching TRBD2 (6 bases). CDR1 is MGHDK and CDR2 is SYGVNS in the germline V gene. Deletions cut 7 bases from V and 2 bases from J, with 19 bases between. The CDR3 contains 16 residues. CDR3 protein: CASTLGPGLFTDTQYF. The CDR3 DNA reads TGTGCCAGCACCCTGGGGCCGGGACTCTTCACAGATACGCAGTATTTT.

Ten or more counts support this clonotype. This chain uses TRBV7-3 with TRBJ2-1, with no clear D. Per the germline V gene, CDR1 is SGHTA and CDR2 is FQGTGA. The V end was cut by 0 bases, the J end by 10 bases, with 13 bases between. This CDR3 spans 14 amino acids. CDR3: CASSLTLLAREQFF. The CDR3 nucleotides read TGTGCCAGCAGCTTAACGTTATTAGCTCGGGAGCAGTTCTTC.

The J gene is TRBJ2-5, the V gene TRBV28, with 16 bases lining up with TRBD2. Losses at the gene ends were 2 bases for V and 2 bases for J; bases not matched to a gene: 2. This CDR3 region has 17 residues. CDR1 and CDR2 (germline): MDHEN, SYDVKM. The chain's CDR3 is CASSLGTSGRGQETQYF. The DNA of the CDR3 is TGTGCCAGCAGTTTAGGGACTAGCGGGAGGGGACAAGAGACCCAGTACTTC.

This clonotype was counted a few times. CDR3 nucleotides: TGCAGCGCGTTGGACCCTTTGTTAAACTATGGCTACACCTTC. Amino acid sequence: CSALDPLLNYGYTF. The rearrangement uses TRBV29-1 and TRBJ1-2; unclear D gene. CDR1 and CDR2 (germline): SQVTM, ANQGSEA. Deletions cut 7 bases from V and 2 bases from J, with 17 bases between. The CDR3 is 14 residues long.

This clonotype was seen at least ten times. The rearrangement uses TRBV19 and TRBJ1-5; no definite D call. Deletions cut 5 bases from V and 2 bases from J, with 13 bases between. The germline V gene encodes CDR1 LNHDA and CDR2 SQIVND (reference sequence). CDR3 length: 15 amino acids. The CDR3 nucleotides read TGTGCCAGTAGTTTGTATATCGGGGGCAATCAGCCCCAGCATTTT. Translating gives CASSLYIGGNQPQHF. The entire variable domain, with the rest obtained from reference TRBV19 and TRBJ1-5, is as follows: DGGITQSPKYLFRKEGQNVTLSCEQNLNHDAMYWYRQDPGQGLRLIYYSQIVNDFQKGDIAEGYSVSREKKESFPLTVTSAQKNPTAFYLCASSLYIGGNQPQHFGDGTRLSIL.

This clonotype showed up just a few times. The DNA of the CDR3 is TGCGCCAGCAGCTTGTGGACGGAACACTACGAGCAGTACTTC. Amino acids: CASSLWTEHYEQYF. V usage is TRBV5-1 and J usage is TRBJ2-7; D is ambiguous. Trimming took off 1 base at V and 3 bases at J, with 11 bases between the two ends. CDR1 and CDR2 from the germline V gene are SGHRS and YFSETQ. The CDR3 consists of 14 residues.

This clonotype has a count of ten or more. This chain links TRBV3-1 with TRBJ2-1; D not resolved. Germline V gene data show CDR1 as LGHDT and CDR2 as YNNKEL (reference sequence). The CDR3 sequence is 14 residues long. Trimming pared 0 bases from V and 6 bases from J, leaving 9 bases between. The CDR3 spells CASSQDRTLNEQFF. CDR3 coding DNA: TGTGCCAGCAGCCAAGATCGGACCCTCAATGAGCAGTTCTTC.

The chain recombines TRBV20-1 with TRBJ2-5; 7 bases align to TRBD1. The CDR3 consists of 15 residues. The germline V gene has CDR1 DFQATT and CDR2 SNEGSKA (reference sequence). The junction had 13 bases not matched to a gene; V was cut back by 4 bases and J by 5 bases. The CDR3: CSAIPPTGFGETQYF. CDR3 bases: TGCAGTGCTATCCCTCCGACAGGGTTTGGGGAGACCCAGTACTTC.

This clonotype was seen ten or more times. The chain uses TRBV29-1 and TRBJ1-2, with TRBD1 as a possible D gene (6 bases). The CDR3 runs to 12 residues. The germline V and J ends were trimmed by 6 bases and 7 bases, with 15 bases remaining between them. Germline CDR1 and CDR2: SQVTM and ANQGSEA. The CDR3 loop reads CSVGGATSGYTF. The CDR3 coding sequence is TGCAGCGTCGGGGGGGCGACATCTGGCTACACCTTC.

The sample holds many counts of this clonotype. This chain links TRBV7-2 with TRBJ2-1; 9 bases agree with TRBD2. V trimming: 3 bases; J trimming: 10 bases; junction bases outside the gene matches: 7. This CDR3 region has 14 residues. Per the germline V gene, CDR1 is SGHTA and CDR2 is FQGNSA. CDR3 loop: CASSLGTSFTEQFF. CDR3 DNA sequence: TGTGCCAGCAGCTTGGGGACTAGCTTTACGGAGCAGTTCTTC.

This clonotype showed up many times. CDR3 sequence: CATSRDLAGVTGELFF. CDR3 coding DNA: TGTGCCACCAGCAGAGATTTGGCAGGGGTGACCGGGGAGCTGTTTTTT. J is TRBJ2-2 and V is TRBV15, with D perhaps TRBD1 (6 bases). This CDR3 region has 16 residues. Trimming pared 0 bases from V and 5 bases from J, leaving 13 bases between. Germline loops: CDR1 LNHNV, CDR2 YYDKDF (reference sequence).

The chain employs TRBV9 and TRBJ2-1; 10 bases match TRBD1. The CDR3 contains 16 residues. J gave up 2 bases and V 0 bases, and 2 bases lay outside the gene matches. Germline V gene lookup returns CDR1 SGDLS and CDR2 YYNGEE. Here the CDR3 reads CASSVAGQGAYNEQFF. CDR3 coding DNA: TGTGCCAGCAGCGTAGCCGGACAGGGGGCCTACAATGAGCAGTTCTTC.

The chain is built from TRBV20-1 and TRBJ1-1; D may be TRBD1 (5 bases). The V gene's germline CDR1 is DFQATT and CDR2 SNEGSKA (reference sequence). V was cut by 3 bases and J by 4 bases, with 9 bases left in between. This CDR3 is 12 amino acids long. The DNA for the CDR3 is TGCAGTGCTAGGCGGAGGGGCACTGAAGCTTTCTTT. Amino acid sequence: CSARRRGTEAFF.

This rearrangement joins TRBV12-3 or TRBV12-4 to TRBJ1-6, with TRBD1 as a possible D gene (5 bases). The ends were cut back, 4 bases at V and 3 bases at J, with 13 bases in the middle. This CDR3 has 16 residues. The CDR3 DNA is TGTGCCAGCAGTTCCCCCCAGGGCGACTATAATTCACCCCTCCACTTT. Protein sequence: CASSSPQGDYNSPLHF.

This clonotype was counted at least ten times. The rearrangement uses TRBV19 and TRBJ2-7, with 9 bases identical to TRBD1. Losses at the gene ends were 6 bases for V and 2 bases for J; bases not matched to a gene: 8. This CDR3 contains 15 residues. The V gene's germline CDR1 is LNHDA and CDR2 SQIVND (reference sequence). The DNA for the CDR3 is TGTGCCAGTAGCGACAGGGGGGGCAGTACCTACGAGCAGTACTTC. Amino acid sequence: CASSDRGGSTYEQYF.

This clonotype appeared many times. The rearrangement links TRBV7-8 to TRBJ2-3, with 14 bases matching TRBD2. The CDR3 covers 17 residues. V dropped 2 bases and J dropped 4; count of bases not matched to a gene: 5. Per germline, CDR1 SGHVS and CDR2 FQNEAQ. CDR3 nucleotides: TGTGCCAGCAGCTTATCGACTAGCGGGAGGGCCGCAGATACGCAGTATTTT. Translating it yields CASSLSTSGRAADTQYF.

This clonotype was picked up many times. As DNA, the CDR3 is TGTGCCAGCAGCGGACAGTTTCTAAACTATGGCTACACCTTC. Its translation: CASSGQFLNYGYTF. The V call is TRBV5-4, the J call TRBJ1-2, with TRBD1 as a possible D gene (6 bases). V was shortened by 4 bases and J by 2 bases, with 12 bases between the two germline ends. The CDR3 sequence is 14 residues long. CDR1 SGHNT and CDR2 YYREEE come from the germline V gene (reference sequence).

The chain links TRBV7-2 to TRBJ2-1; D is perhaps TRBD1 (5 bases). Trimming took off 6 bases at V and 12 bases at J, with 21 bases between the two ends. Germline CDR1 SGHTA, CDR2 FQGNSA. The CDR3 loop spans 14 amino acids. The CDR3: CASSRNVGIGAQFF. In DNA form, the CDR3 reads TGTGCCAGCAGTCGAAACGTTGGAATAGGGGCGCAGTTCTTC.